This TCR beta chain was identified during a study of blood T cell repertoires in COVID-19. Produced via immunoSEQ multiplex PCR; TCRdb's table is partial and in-frame only. The sample lists about 250,000 clones, 89% occurring once. The CDR3 is made up of 13 amino acids. V was clipped by 3 bases and J by 3 bases, with 9 bases between them. This clone has a single count. Sample: peripheral blood. The sequence was obtained from a middle-aged woman who had recovered from COVID-19. V gene TRBV23-1 combines with J gene TRBJ2-7, with D unclear. TRBV23-1 is identified as an open reading frame with a role that is uncertain. The CDR3, as DNA: TGCGCCAGCAGTCACAGATTCTGCTACGAGCAGTACGTC. Protein product: CASSHRFCYEQYV.